This entry concerns a single TCR beta chain. Libraries were prepared by immunoSEQ multiplex PCR; TCRdb keeps only in-frame clonotypes and omits some of them. The sample holds about 10,000 clones, around three quarters seen once. The data belong to a study of blood T cell repertoires in COVID-19. Germline-derived CDR1 and CDR2 are SNHLY and FYNNEI. V lost 1 base, J lost 11 bases, and 7 bases stayed unmatched. CDR3 length: 14 residues. The material sequenced was peripheral blood. The source of this sequence is a human donor in a cohort sampled during active COVID-19. The J gene is TRBJ1-1, the V gene TRBV2, with 10 bases lining up with TRBD1. DNA of the CDR3: TGTGCCAGCAGTGAAGGGACAGGGGGGTTTACGGCTTTCTTT. Translated, it gives CASSEGTGGFTAFF.